These T cell receptor beta chains were read from a single sample in a study of shared clonotypes between healthy human individuals. Libraries were prepared by immunoSEQ multiplex PCR; TCRdb keeps only in-frame clonotypes and omits some of them. The table shows about 2 million clones, with over 85% occurring only once. The sequenced sample consisted of naive CD8+ T cells sorted from blood. The receptor source for this set is a man aged 18 to 35 in good health. Both conserved end residues are part of each CDR3. D genes are given only for firm matches. Part of the rows lack a size; the others show once, few, many or a class for expanded clones.

TRBV5-6	TRBJ2-3	NA	NA	CASSLGDSYWTDTQYF	TGTGCCAGCAGCTTGGGGGACTCTTACTGGACAGATACGCAGTATTTT
TRBV6-1	TRBJ1-4	NA	TRBD1	CASRDRALDEKLFF	TGTGCCAGCAGGGACAGGGCTCTGGATGAAAAACTGTTTTTT
TRBV6-5	TRBJ2-1	NA	NA	CASSYSVGETYNEQFF	TGTGCCAGCAGTTACTCGGTGGGGGAGACTTACAATGAGCAGTTCTTC
TRBV2	TRBJ1-4	NA	NA	CASTDRANEKLFF	TGTGCCAGCACCGACAGAGCTAATGAAAAACTGTTTTTT
TRBV5-6	TRBJ1-4	NA	NA	CASSLAMEEKLFF	TGTGCCAGCAGCTTGGCAATGGAGGAAAAACTGTTTTTT
TRBV11-2	TRBJ1-2	NA	TRBD1	CASRLGTGPVYGYTF	TGTGCCAGCAGACTTGGGACAGGACCTGTCTATGGCTACACCTTC
TRBV6-5	TRBJ1-2	few	NA	CASSADLIGYTF	TGTGCCAGCAGTGCCGATTTGATTGGCTACACCTTC
TRBV27	TRBJ2-7	NA	NA	CASSLGSGGSEQYF	TGTGCCAGCAGTTTAGGCAGTGGAGGGTCCGAGCAGTACTTC
TRBV27	TRBJ1-2	NA	TRBD1	CASTSGGGGYTF	TGTGCCAGCACTTCAGGGGGAGGAGGCTACACCTTC
TRBV7-9	TRBJ2-1	NA	TRBD1	CASSSGQGKAYDEQFF	TGTGCCAGCAGCTCTGGACAGGGGAAGGCCTACGATGAGCAGTTCTTC
TRBV27	TRBJ2-7	NA	TRBD2	CASSPVLAGGPYEQYF	TGTGCCAGCAGCCCCGTTCTAGCGGGAGGGCCCTACGAGCAGTACTTC
TRBV4-1	TRBJ1-4	once	NA	CASTESGQGTLTNEKLFF	TGCGCCAGCACCGAATCCGGCCAGGGGACTTTGACTAATGAAAAACTGTTTTTT
TRBV6-1	TRBJ1-1	NA	TRBD1	CASSGWGQGHTEAFF	TGTGCCAGCAGTGGGTGGGGACAGGGGCACACTGAAGCTTTCTTT
TRBV10-1	TRBJ2-7	NA	TRBD1	CASSEDRGYEQYF	TGCGCCAGCAGTGAGGACAGGGGTTACGAGCAGTACTTC
TRBV13	TRBJ1-1	NA	NA	CASSYTVRGPNTEAFF	TGTGCCAGCAGTTATACAGTCAGGGGTCCCAACACTGAAGCTTTCTTT
TRBV5-6	TRBJ2-7	NA	NA	CASSPWGYEQYF	TGTGCCAGCAGCCCTTGGGGGTACGAGCAGTACTTC
TRBV10-2	TRBJ2-3	NA	NA	CASESIFGGNPSTDTQYF	TGCGCCAGCGAGTCGATCTTTGGGGGGAATCCTAGCACAGATACGCAGTATTTT
TRBV9	TRBJ1-3	NA	NA	CASSVAAGTGNTIYF	TGTGCCAGCAGCGTAGCTGCGGGGACTGGAAACACCATATATTTT
TRBV7-9	TRBJ2-2	NA	NA	CASSQRQALNTGELFF	TGTGCCAGCAGCCAACGACAGGCCTTGAACACCGGGGAGCTGTTTTTT
TRBV10-2	TRBJ1-1	NA	NA	CASSEIPRVMNTEAFF	TGCGCCAGCAGTGAGATTCCTAGGGTCATGAACACTGAAGCTTTCTTT
TRBV28	TRBJ2-2	NA	NA	CASSLSIGELFF	TGTGCCAGCAGTTTATCGATCGGGGAGCTGTTTTTT
TRBV4-1	TRBJ2-7	NA	TRBD1	CASSQTPFTPGQGGNEQYF	TGCGCCAGCAGCCAAACTCCATTTACGCCGGGACAGGGAGGCAACGAGCAGTACTTC
TRBV28	TRBJ1-2	NA	TRBD1	CASSPYRVNRGLYGYTF	TGTGCCAGCAGTCCCTATAGGGTTAACAGGGGCCTCTATGGCTACACCTTC
TRBV30	TRBJ1-1	NA	NA	CAWSTGSYTEAFF	TGTGCCTGGTCGACAGGATCCTACACTGAAGCTTTCTTT
TRBV6-6	TRBJ2-5	NA	NA	CASSYYTSGETQYF	TGTGCCAGCAGTTACTATACCTCCGGGGAGACCCAGTACTTC
TRBV10-1	TRBJ1-1	once	NA	CASRGENTEAFF	TGCGCCAGCAGAGGGGAAAATACTGAAGCTTTCTTT